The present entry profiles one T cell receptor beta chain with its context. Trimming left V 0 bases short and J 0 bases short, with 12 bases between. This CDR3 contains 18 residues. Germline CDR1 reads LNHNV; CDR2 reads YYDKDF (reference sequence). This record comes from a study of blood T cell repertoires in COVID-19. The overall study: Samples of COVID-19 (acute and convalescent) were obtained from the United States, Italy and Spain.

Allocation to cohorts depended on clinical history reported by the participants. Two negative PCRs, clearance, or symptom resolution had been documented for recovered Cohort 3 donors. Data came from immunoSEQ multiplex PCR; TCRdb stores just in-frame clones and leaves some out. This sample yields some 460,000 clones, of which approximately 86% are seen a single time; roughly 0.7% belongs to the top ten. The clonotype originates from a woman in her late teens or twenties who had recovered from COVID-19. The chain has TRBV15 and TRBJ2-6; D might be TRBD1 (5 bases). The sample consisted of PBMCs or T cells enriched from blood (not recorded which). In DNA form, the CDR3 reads TGTGCCACCAGCAGAGATCAGGGTCCCTTCTCTGGGGCCAACGTCCTGACTTTC. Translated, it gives CATSRDQGPFSGANVLTF.